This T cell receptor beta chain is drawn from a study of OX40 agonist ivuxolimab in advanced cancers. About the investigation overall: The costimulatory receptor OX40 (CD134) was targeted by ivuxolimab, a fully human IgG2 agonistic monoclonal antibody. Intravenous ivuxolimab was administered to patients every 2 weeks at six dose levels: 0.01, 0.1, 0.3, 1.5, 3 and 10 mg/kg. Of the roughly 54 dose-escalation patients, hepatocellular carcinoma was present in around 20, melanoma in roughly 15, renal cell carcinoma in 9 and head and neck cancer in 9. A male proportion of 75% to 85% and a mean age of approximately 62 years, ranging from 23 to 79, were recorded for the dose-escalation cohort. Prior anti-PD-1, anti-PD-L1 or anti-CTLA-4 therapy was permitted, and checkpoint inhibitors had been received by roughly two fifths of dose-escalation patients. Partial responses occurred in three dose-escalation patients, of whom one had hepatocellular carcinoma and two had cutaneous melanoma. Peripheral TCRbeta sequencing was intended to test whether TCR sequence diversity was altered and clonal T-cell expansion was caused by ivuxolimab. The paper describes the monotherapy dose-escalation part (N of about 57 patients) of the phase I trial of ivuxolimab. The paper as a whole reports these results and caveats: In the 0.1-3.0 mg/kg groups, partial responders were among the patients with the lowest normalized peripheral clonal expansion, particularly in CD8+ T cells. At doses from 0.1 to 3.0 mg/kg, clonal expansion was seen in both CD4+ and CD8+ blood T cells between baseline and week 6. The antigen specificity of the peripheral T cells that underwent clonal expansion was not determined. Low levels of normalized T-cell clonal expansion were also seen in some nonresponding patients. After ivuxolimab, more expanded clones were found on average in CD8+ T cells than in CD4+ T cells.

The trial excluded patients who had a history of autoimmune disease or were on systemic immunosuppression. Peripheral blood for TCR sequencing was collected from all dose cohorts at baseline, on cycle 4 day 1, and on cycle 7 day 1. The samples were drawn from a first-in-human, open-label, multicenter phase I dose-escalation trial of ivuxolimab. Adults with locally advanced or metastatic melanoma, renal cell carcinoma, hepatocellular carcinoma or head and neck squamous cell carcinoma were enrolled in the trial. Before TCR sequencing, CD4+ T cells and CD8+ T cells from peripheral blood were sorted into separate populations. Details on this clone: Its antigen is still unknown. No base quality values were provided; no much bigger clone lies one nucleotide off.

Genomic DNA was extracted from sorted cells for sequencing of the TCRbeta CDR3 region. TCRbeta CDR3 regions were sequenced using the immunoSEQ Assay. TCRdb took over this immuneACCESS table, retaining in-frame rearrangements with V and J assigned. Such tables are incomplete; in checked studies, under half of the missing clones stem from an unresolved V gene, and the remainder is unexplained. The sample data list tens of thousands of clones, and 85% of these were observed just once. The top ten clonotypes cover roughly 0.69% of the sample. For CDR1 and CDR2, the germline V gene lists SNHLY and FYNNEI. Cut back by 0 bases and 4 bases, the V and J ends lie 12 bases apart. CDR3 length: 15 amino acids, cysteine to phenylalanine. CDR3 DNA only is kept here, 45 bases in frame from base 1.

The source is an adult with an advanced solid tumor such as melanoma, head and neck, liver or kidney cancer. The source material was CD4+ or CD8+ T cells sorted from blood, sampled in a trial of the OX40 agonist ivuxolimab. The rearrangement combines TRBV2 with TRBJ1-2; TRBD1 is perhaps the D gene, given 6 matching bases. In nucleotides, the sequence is TGTGCCAGCAGTGAAGCGCTTGGGGGCCGCTATGGCTACACCTTC. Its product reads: CASSEALGGRYGYTF.